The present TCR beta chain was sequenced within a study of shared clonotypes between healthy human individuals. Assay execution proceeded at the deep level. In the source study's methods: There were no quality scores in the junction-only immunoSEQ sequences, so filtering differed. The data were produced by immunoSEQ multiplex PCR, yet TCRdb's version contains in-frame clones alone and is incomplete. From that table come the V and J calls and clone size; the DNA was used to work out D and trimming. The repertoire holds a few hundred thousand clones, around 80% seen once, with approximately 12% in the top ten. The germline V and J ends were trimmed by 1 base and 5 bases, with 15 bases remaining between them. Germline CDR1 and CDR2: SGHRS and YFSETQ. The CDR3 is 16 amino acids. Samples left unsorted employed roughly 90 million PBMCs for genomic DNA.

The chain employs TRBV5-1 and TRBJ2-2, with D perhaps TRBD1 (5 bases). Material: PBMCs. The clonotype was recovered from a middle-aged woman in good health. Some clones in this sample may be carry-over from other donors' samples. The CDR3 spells CASSLWGAIGTGELFF. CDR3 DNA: TGCGCCAGCAGCTTGTGGGGCGCGATAGGAACCGGGGAGCTGTTTTTT.